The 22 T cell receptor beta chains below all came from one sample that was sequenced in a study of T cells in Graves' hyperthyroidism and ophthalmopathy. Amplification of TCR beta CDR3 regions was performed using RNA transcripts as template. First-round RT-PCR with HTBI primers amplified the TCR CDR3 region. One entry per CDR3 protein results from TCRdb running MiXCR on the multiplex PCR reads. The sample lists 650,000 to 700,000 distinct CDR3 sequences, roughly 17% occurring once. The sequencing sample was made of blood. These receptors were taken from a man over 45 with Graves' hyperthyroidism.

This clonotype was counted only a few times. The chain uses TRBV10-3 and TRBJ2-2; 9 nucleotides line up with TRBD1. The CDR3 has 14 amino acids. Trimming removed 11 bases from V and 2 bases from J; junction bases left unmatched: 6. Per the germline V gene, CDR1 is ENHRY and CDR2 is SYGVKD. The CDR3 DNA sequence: TGTGCCGTCGGACAGGGGCGCAACACCGGGGAGCTGTTTTTT. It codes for CAVGQGRNTGELFF.

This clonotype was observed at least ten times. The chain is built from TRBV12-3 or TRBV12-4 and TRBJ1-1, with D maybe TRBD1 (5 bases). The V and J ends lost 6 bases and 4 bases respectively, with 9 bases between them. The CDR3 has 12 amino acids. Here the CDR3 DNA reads TGTGCCAGCAGCCGAGGGGCCACTGAAGCTTTCTTT. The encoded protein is CASSRGATEAFF.

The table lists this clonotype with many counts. The CDR3 loop is CASSDPGGANEQYF. DNA for the CDR3: TGTGCCAGCAGCGACCCTGGAGGAGCCAACGAGCAGTACTTC. The rearrangement joins TRBV7-9 to TRBJ2-7; D is perhaps TRBD2 (5 bases). Per the germline V gene, CDR1 is SEHNR and CDR2 is FQNEAQ (reference sequence). The length of the CDR3 is 14 residues. The V end lost 5 bases, the J end lost 5 bases, and 16 bases lay between the germline ends.

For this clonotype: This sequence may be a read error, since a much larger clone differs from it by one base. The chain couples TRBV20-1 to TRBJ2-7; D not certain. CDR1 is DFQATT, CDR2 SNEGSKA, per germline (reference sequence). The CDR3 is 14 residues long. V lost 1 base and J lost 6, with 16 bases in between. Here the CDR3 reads CSARARGGPGEQYF. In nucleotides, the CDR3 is TGCAGTGCTAGAGCTCGAGGCGGACCGGGCGAGCAGTACTTC.

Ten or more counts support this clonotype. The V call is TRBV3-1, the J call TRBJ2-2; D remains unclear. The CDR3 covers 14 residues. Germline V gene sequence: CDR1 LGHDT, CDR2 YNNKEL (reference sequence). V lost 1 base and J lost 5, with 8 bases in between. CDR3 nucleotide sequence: TGTGCCAGCAGCCAAGTATCTGGGACCGGGGAGCTGTTTTTT. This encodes CASSQVSGTGELFF.

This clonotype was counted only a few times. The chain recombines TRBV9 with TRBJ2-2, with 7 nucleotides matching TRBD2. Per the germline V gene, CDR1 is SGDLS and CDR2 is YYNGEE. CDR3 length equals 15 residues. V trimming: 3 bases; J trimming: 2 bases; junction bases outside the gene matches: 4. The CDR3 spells CASSAASGNTGELFF. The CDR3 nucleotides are TGTGCCAGCAGCGCCGCTAGCGGAAACACCGGGGAGCTGTTTTTT.

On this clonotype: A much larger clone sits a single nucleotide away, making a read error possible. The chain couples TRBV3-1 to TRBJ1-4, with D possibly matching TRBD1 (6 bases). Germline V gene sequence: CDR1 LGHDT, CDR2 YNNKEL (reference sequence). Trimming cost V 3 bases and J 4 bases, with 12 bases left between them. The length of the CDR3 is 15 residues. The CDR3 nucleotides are TGTGCCAGCAGCCACAGACAGGCGTATAATGAAAAACTGTTTTTT. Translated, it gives CASSHRQAYNEKLFF.

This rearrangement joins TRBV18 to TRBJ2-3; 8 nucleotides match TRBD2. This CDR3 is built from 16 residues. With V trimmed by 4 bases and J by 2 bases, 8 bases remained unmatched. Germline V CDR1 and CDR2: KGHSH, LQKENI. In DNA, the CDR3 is TGTGCCAGCTCACTCCGGACTAGCAGAACCACAGATACGCAGTATTTT. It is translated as CASSLRTSRTTDTQYF.

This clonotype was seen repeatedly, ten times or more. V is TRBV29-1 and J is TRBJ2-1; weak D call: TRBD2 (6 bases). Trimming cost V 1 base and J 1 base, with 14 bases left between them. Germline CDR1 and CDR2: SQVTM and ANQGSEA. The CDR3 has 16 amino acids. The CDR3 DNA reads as TGCAGCGTTGAAGGTGGGACTGGAATTTCCTACAATGAGCAGTTCTTC. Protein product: CSVEGGTGISYNEQFF.

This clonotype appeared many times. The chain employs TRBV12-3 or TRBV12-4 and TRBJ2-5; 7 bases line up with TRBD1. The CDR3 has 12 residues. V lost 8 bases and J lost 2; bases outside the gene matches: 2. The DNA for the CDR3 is TGTGCCAGCTGCAGGGGGCAAGAGACCCAGTACTTC. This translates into CASCRGQETQYF.

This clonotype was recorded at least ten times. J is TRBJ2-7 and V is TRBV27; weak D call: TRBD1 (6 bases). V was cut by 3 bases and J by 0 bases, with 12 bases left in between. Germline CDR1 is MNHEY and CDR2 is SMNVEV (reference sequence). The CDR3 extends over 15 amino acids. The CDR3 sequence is CASSLGPDSSYEQYF. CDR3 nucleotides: TGTGCCAGCAGTTTGGGGCCGGACAGCTCCTACGAGCAGTACTTC.

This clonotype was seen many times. The CDR3 sequence: CSARDGRGPFGTEAFF. The CDR3 nucleotides read TGCAGTGCTAGAGATGGGAGGGGCCCCTTTGGCACTGAAGCTTTCTTT. The chain links TRBV20-1 to TRBJ1-1; perhaps TRBD1 as D (5 bases). Looked up from germline, CDR1 is DFQATT and CDR2 is SNEGSKA (reference sequence). Trimming took off 0 bases at V and 4 bases at J, with 18 bases between the two ends. This CDR3 has 16 amino acids.

This chain's CDR3 is CASSYSGAANTGELFF. CDR3 in DNA: TGTGCCAGCAGTTACTCGGGGGCCGCGAACACCGGGGAGCTGTTTTTT. The chain joins TRBV6-5 to TRBJ2-2; D may be TRBD1 (6 bases). V was cut by 0 bases and J by 0 bases, with 8 bases left in between. The CDR3 is 16 amino acids. Germline V lookup: CDR1 MNHEY, CDR2 SVGAGI.

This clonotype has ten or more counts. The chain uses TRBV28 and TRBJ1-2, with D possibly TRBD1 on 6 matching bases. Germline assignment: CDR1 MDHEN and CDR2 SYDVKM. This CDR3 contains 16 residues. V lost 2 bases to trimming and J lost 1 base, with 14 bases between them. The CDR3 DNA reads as TGTGCCAGCAGTTTAGGGGGGCGGGGGAGTAACTATGGCTACACCTTC. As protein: CASSLGGRGSNYGYTF.

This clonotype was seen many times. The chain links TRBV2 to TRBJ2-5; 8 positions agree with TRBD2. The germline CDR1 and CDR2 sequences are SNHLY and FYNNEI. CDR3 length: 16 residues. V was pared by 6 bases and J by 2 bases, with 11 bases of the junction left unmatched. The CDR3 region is CASSFLAGWLQETQYF. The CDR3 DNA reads TGTGCCAGCAGCTTCTTAGCGGGGTGGCTTCAAGAGACCCAGTACTTC.

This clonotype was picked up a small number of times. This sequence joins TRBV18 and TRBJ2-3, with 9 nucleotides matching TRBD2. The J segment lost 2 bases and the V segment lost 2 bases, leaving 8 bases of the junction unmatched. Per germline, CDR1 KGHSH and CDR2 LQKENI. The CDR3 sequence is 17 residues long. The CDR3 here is CASSPGAGGLPTDTQYF. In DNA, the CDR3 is TGTGCCAGCTCACCAGGAGCGGGAGGCCTCCCCACAGATACGCAGTATTTT. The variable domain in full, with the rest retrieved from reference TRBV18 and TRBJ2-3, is NAGVMQNPRHLVRRRGQEARLRCSPMKGHSHVYWYRQLPEEGLKFMVYLQKENIIDESGMPKERFSAEFPKEGPSILRIQQVVRGDSAAYFCASSPGAGGLPTDTQYFGPGTRLTVL.

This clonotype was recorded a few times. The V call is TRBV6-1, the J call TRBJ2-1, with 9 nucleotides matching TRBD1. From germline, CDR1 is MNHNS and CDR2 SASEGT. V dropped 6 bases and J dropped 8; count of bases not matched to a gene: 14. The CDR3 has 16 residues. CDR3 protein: CASSPGTGRLSDEQFF. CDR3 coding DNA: TGTGCCAGCAGCCCGGGGACAGGGAGGCTAAGCGATGAGCAGTTCTTC.

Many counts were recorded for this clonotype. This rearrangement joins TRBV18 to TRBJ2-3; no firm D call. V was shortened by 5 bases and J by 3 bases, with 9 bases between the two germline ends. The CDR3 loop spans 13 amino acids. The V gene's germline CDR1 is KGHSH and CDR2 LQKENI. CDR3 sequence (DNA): TGTGCCAGCTCAGCCACCGGGACAGATACGCAGTATTTT. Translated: CASSATGTDTQYF.

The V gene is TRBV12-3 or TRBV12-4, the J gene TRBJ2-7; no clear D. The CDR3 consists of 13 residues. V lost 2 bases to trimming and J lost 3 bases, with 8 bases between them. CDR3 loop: CASSLRQNYEQYF. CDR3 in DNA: TGTGCCAGCAGTTTACGGCAGAACTACGAGCAGTACTTC.

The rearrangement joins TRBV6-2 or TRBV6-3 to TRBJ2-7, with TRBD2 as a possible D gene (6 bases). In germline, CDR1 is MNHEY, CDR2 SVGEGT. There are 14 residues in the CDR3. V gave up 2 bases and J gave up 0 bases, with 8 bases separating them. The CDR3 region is CASSYRERSYEQYF. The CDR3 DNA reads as TGTGCCAGCAGTTACCGGGAGCGCTCCTACGAGCAGTACTTC.

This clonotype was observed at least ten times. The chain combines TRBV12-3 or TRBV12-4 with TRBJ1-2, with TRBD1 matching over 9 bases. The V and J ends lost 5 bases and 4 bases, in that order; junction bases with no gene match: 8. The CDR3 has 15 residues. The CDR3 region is CASSTHRGLIYGYTF. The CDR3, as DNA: TGTGCCAGCAGTACCCACAGGGGGCTTATCTATGGCTACACCTTC.

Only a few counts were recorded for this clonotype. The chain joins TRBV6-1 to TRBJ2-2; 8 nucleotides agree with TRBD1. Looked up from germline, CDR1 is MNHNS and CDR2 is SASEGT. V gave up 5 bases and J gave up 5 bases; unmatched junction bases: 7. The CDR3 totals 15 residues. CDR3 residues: CASSWTGIVTGELFF. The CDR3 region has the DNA TGTGCCAGCAGTTGGACAGGGATTGTGACCGGGGAGCTGTTTTTT.